The subject of this entry is one T cell receptor beta chain. Its antigen remains unknown. These data are taken from a study of cytomegalovirus exposure and HLA in healthy donors. Study-level points and caveats: Most TCR sequences were seen very rarely across donors, but some public TCRs occurred in many. TCR beta chains numbering 164 were designated cytomegalovirus-associated.

This CDR3 has 15 residues. Germline CDR1 is SGHAT and CDR2 is FQNNGV. Trimming took 1 base from V and 1 from J, leaving 10 bases between them. TCRdb keeps only in-frame clones here, not all; method: immunoSEQ multiplex PCR. The table records 300,000 or so clones, approximately 85% of them present only once. The genes are TRBV11-2 and TRBJ1-1; TRBD1 is a possible D gene (6 bases). The clonotype was recovered from a man aged 25 to 45 in good health and CMV-seronegative. The sample was PBMCs. CDR3 DNA sequence: TGTGCCAGCAGCTTAGTGTCAGGGGCGAACACTGAAGCTTTCTTT. It translates to CASSLVSGANTEAFF.